These T cell receptor beta chains were read from a single sample in a study of shared clonotypes between healthy human individuals. Here immunoSEQ multiplex PCR was the method, and the copy in TCRdb shows in-frame clones only, minus some. The sample records around 2.3 million clones, under 97% being singletons. The sequencing sample was made of naive CD4+ T cells sorted from blood. All receptors come from a man aged 18-30 years in good health. The CDR3 runs from the conserved cysteine through the conserved F or W. A D gene is named only where the DNA matches it firmly. Clone size is stated in some rows and not others, as once, few, many or a class when expanded.

clone_size: few; v_call: TRBV28; d_call: -; j_call: TRBJ1-2; cdr3_nt: TGTGCCAGCAACGGCAGGGCCTATGGCTACACCTTC; cdr3_aa: CASNGRAYGYTF
clone_size: -; v_call: TRBV28; d_call: -; j_call: TRBJ2-5; cdr3_nt: TGTGCCAGCAGTTCCAGTGGGGAGACCCAGTACTTC; cdr3_aa: CASSSSGETQYF
clone_size: -; v_call: TRBV18; d_call: -; j_call: TRBJ2-7; cdr3_nt: TGTGCCAGCTCACCACCGGGAGGGGGGTCCTACGAGCAGTACTTC; cdr3_aa: CASSPPGGGSYEQYF
clone_size: -; v_call: TRBV18; d_call: -; j_call: TRBJ2-4; cdr3_nt: TGTGCCAGCTCACTCCCCGGGAGTCGGGACGCCAAAAACATTCAGTACTTC; cdr3_aa: CASSLPGSRDAKNIQYF
clone_size: -; v_call: TRBV6-5; d_call: TRBD2; j_call: TRBJ2-3; cdr3_nt: TGTGCCAGCAGTTTACGGACTAGCGGGCGCGATAATACGCAGTATTTT; cdr3_aa: CASSLRTSGRDNTQYF
clone_size: once; v_call: TRBV21-1; d_call: -; j_call: TRBJ2-3; cdr3_nt: TGTGCCAGCAGCAAATGTTGCGGCACAGATACGCAGTATTTT; cdr3_aa: CASSKCCGTDTQYF
clone_size: once; v_call: TRBV6-5; d_call: TRBD1; j_call: TRBJ2-1; cdr3_nt: TGTGCCAGCAGTTCCTGGACAGGGGGTATGTATGAGCAGTTCTTC; cdr3_aa: CASSSWTGGMYEQFF
clone_size: -; v_call: TRBV6-5; d_call: TRBD2; j_call: TRBJ2-7; cdr3_nt: TGTGCCAGCAGTGAGCGGGGGGGCTTTTACGAGCAGTACTTC; cdr3_aa: CASSERGGFYEQYF
clone_size: -; v_call: TRBV5-5; d_call: -; j_call: TRBJ1-4; cdr3_nt: TGTGCCATACAGGGAGGGGCTTTGAATGAAAAACTGTTTTTT; cdr3_aa: CAIQGGALNEKLFF
clone_size: -; v_call: TRBV15; d_call: -; j_call: TRBJ1-1; cdr3_nt: TGTGCCACCAGCAGAGATGTAGCGGGGGTGAACACTGAAGCTTTCTTT; cdr3_aa: CATSRDVAGVNTEAFF
clone_size: -; v_call: TRBV7-8; d_call: -; j_call: TRBJ1-6; cdr3_nt: TGTGCCAGCAGCTTAGATTCACCCCTCCACTTT; cdr3_aa: CASSLDSPLHF
clone_size: -; v_call: TRBV25-1; d_call: TRBD2; j_call: TRBJ2-5; cdr3_nt: TGTGCCAGCAACTCGAAGCGGGGGGAGACCCAGTACTTC; cdr3_aa: CASNSKRGETQYF
clone_size: -; v_call: TRBV5-1; d_call: -; j_call: TRBJ2-3; cdr3_nt: TGCGCCAGCAGCTGGCTGGGACTTGGGACAGATACGCAGTATTTT; cdr3_aa: CASSWLGLGTDTQYF
clone_size: -; v_call: TRBV7-9; d_call: -; j_call: TRBJ1-1; cdr3_nt: TGTGCCAGCAGGGAAGGCCAGGGCACTGAAGCTTTCTTT; cdr3_aa: CASREGQGTEAFF
clone_size: -; v_call: TRBV6-1; d_call: -; j_call: TRBJ1-5; cdr3_nt: TGTGCCAGCAGTGAAGCGTGGGTCAATCAGCCCCAGCATTTT; cdr3_aa: CASSEAWVNQPQHF
clone_size: -; v_call: TRBV6-1; d_call: TRBD1; j_call: TRBJ1-1; cdr3_nt: TGTGCCAGCAGTGGACAGGGAAGGACTGAAGCTTTCTTT; cdr3_aa: CASSGQGRTEAFF
clone_size: once; v_call: TRBV2; d_call: -; j_call: TRBJ2-1; cdr3_nt: TGTGCCAGCAGTGAAGCTCCCCGGACGGAGCAGTTCTTC; cdr3_aa: CASSEAPRTEQFF
clone_size: -; v_call: TRBV10-3; d_call: -; j_call: TRBJ2-1; cdr3_nt: TGTGCCATAGCCGAGGGGGGAACCTACAATGAGCAGTTCTTC; cdr3_aa: CAIAEGGTYNEQFF
clone_size: -; v_call: TRBV6-1; d_call: TRBD2; j_call: TRBJ2-3; cdr3_nt: TGTGCCAGCAGTGATCGGGGGGGGACAGATACGCAGTATTTT; cdr3_aa: CASSDRGGTDTQYF
clone_size: -; v_call: TRBV29-1; d_call: -; j_call: TRBJ2-7; cdr3_nt: TGCAGCGTTGAACAGGATAGCTCCTACGAGCAGTACTTC; cdr3_aa: CSVEQDSSYEQYF
clone_size: -; v_call: TRBV10-3; d_call: TRBD1; j_call: TRBJ1-1; cdr3_nt: TGTGCCATCAGTGAGTCGGAACAGGGGGAAGCTTTCTTT; cdr3_aa: CAISESEQGEAFF
clone_size: -; v_call: TRBV18; d_call: -; j_call: TRBJ2-7; cdr3_nt: TGTGCCAGCTCCACTACGGGAGCGATAGGGGAGCAGTACTTC; cdr3_aa: CASSTTGAIGEQYF
clone_size: once; v_call: TRBV30; d_call: -; j_call: TRBJ2-1; cdr3_nt: TGTGCCTGGAGTGTAATTTTATCGGGGGAGCAGTTCTTC; cdr3_aa: CAWSVILSGEQFF
clone_size: -; v_call: TRBV2; d_call: -; j_call: TRBJ2-7; cdr3_nt: TGTGCCAGCAGTACCGGCAACGATTACGAGCAGTACTTC; cdr3_aa: CASSTGNDYEQYF
clone_size: -; v_call: TRBV28; d_call: -; j_call: TRBJ2-1; cdr3_nt: TGTGTCGCGGGGCGCTCCCTCTACAATGAGCAGTTCTTC; cdr3_aa: CVAGRSLYNEQFF
clone_size: -; v_call: TRBV7-9; d_call: -; j_call: TRBJ2-2; cdr3_nt: TGTGCCAGCAGCTTAGCGCGAGGGTACACCGGGGAGCTGTTTTTT; cdr3_aa: CASSLARGYTGELFF
clone_size: -; v_call: TRBV7-2; d_call: -; j_call: TRBJ1-6; cdr3_nt: TGTGCCAGCAGCCCCGGACCGGCCTTCGGTACGAGCTCACCCCTCCACTTT; cdr3_aa: CASSPGPAFGTSSPLHF
clone_size: -; v_call: TRBV29-1; d_call: TRBD1; j_call: TRBJ1-1; cdr3_nt: TGCAGCGCCCAGAAGGGACAGGGCAGTCCGGGCACTGAAGCTTTCTTT; cdr3_aa: CSAQKGQGSPGTEAFF
clone_size: once; v_call: TRBV5-1; d_call: TRBD2; j_call: TRBJ2-3; cdr3_nt: TGCGCCAGCAGCTCTACGGGGACTAGCGGCACAGATACGCAGTATTTT; cdr3_aa: CASSSTGTSGTDTQYF
clone_size: -; v_call: TRBV5-1; d_call: -; j_call: TRBJ1-5; cdr3_nt: TGCGCCAGCAGCTTGGCCGTAGGGAATCAGCCCCAGCATTTT; cdr3_aa: CASSLAVGNQPQHF
clone_size: -; v_call: TRBV30; d_call: TRBD1; j_call: TRBJ2-7; cdr3_nt: TGTGCCTGGACAGACAGATTTCGGACAGGGGGCTACGAGCAGTACTTC; cdr3_aa: CAWTDRFRTGGYEQYF
clone_size: -; v_call: TRBV30; d_call: -; j_call: TRBJ2-2; cdr3_nt: TGTGCCTGGAGGTTCGGGACCGGGGAGCTGTTTTTT; cdr3_aa: CAWRFGTGELFF
clone_size: -; v_call: TRBV19; d_call: -; j_call: TRBJ2-3; cdr3_nt: TGTGCCAGTAGTATTGCAGATACGCAGTATTTT; cdr3_aa: CASSIADTQYF
clone_size: -; v_call: TRBV6-1; d_call: -; j_call: TRBJ2-7; cdr3_nt: TGTGCCAGCGGGGGCGGCAGGGGTACCTACGAGCAGTACTTC; cdr3_aa: CASGGGRGTYEQYF
clone_size: -; v_call: TRBV5-1; d_call: -; j_call: TRBJ2-5; cdr3_nt: TGCGCCAGCAGCTTGGAGACTACCTCGGGGACCCAGTACTTC; cdr3_aa: CASSLETTSGTQYF
clone_size: few; v_call: TRBV30; d_call: -; j_call: TRBJ1-4; cdr3_nt: TGTGCCTGGACAGGGAGAGGGGAAGGAAAACTGTTTTTT; cdr3_aa: CAWTGRGEGKLFF
clone_size: few; v_call: TRBV7-9; d_call: -; j_call: TRBJ2-7; cdr3_nt: TGTGCCAGCAGCCCCGGGGCCTCCTACGAGCAGTACTTC; cdr3_aa: CASSPGASYEQYF
clone_size: once; v_call: TRBV5-6; d_call: TRBD1; j_call: TRBJ1-5; cdr3_nt: TGTGCCAGCGGACGGGGCGGACAGGTGTTCAATCAGCCCCAGCATTTT; cdr3_aa: CASGRGGQVFNQPQHF
clone_size: -; v_call: TRBV4-1; d_call: -; j_call: TRBJ2-1; cdr3_nt: TGCGCCAGCAGCCGAGAGGGCAATGAGCAGTTCTTC; cdr3_aa: CASSREGNEQFF
clone_size: -; v_call: TRBV2; d_call: TRBD1; j_call: TRBJ1-6; cdr3_nt: TGTGCCACCCAGACAGGGCTCGGGGCCCTCCACTTT; cdr3_aa: CATQTGLGALHF
clone_size: few; v_call: TRBV10-3; d_call: -; j_call: TRBJ1-6; cdr3_nt: TGTGCCATCAGGGAGGGGGTTGGACCCCTCCACTTT; cdr3_aa: CAIREGVGPLHF
clone_size: once; v_call: TRBV5-1; d_call: -; j_call: TRBJ1-1; cdr3_nt: TGCGCCATCCCCTCGGGGGCTATTTTGAACACTGAAGCTTTCTTT; cdr3_aa: CAIPSGAILNTEAFF
clone_size: -; v_call: TRBV5-6; d_call: -; j_call: TRBJ1-6; cdr3_nt: TGTGCCAGCAGTCGGGTTGGGATCATCCACTTT; cdr3_aa: CASSRVGIIHF
clone_size: -; v_call: TRBV15; d_call: -; j_call: TRBJ2-5; cdr3_nt: TGTGCCACCAGCAGAGATATCCTGGAGACCCAGTACTTC; cdr3_aa: CATSRDILETQYF
clone_size: -; v_call: TRBV19; d_call: TRBD1; j_call: TRBJ2-7; cdr3_nt: TGTGCCAGTAGTTCGACAGGGAACTACGAGCAGTACTTC; cdr3_aa: CASSSTGNYEQYF
clone_size: -; v_call: TRBV5-1; d_call: -; j_call: TRBJ2-1; cdr3_nt: TGCGCCAGCTTTAGGGACTCCGGGTATCAGTTCTTC; cdr3_aa: CASFRDSGYQFF
clone_size: -; v_call: TRBV30; d_call: -; j_call: TRBJ2-5; cdr3_nt: TGTGCCGGATTTTCGGGGCGGGAGACCCAGTACTTC; cdr3_aa: CAGFSGRETQYF
clone_size: -; v_call: TRBV18; d_call: -; j_call: TRBJ2-7; cdr3_nt: TGTGCCAGCTCACCACCCGCTAGTCCCACCTACGAGCAGTACTTC; cdr3_aa: CASSPPASPTYEQYF
clone_size: -; v_call: TRBV5-1; d_call: -; j_call: TRBJ1-1; cdr3_nt: TGCGCCAGCAGCTTGGCTAACAGGGAGGGAACTGAAGCTTTCTTT; cdr3_aa: CASSLANREGTEAFF
clone_size: -; v_call: TRBV5-4; d_call: -; j_call: TRBJ2-1; cdr3_nt: TGTGCCAGCAGCTTCCAACTAGGAAAGCAGTTCTTC; cdr3_aa: CASSFQLGKQFF
clone_size: -; v_call: TRBV27; d_call: -; j_call: TRBJ1-2; cdr3_nt: TGTGCCAGCAGTTTAAGGGCCCCCTCGGGAGGCTACACCTTC; cdr3_aa: CASSLRAPSGGYTF
clone_size: -; v_call: TRBV5-1; d_call: -; j_call: TRBJ2-1; cdr3_nt: TGCGCCAGCGAATCTTCGGGCCCAGAGATGCTAAATGAGCAGTTCTTC; cdr3_aa: CASESSGPEMLNEQFF
clone_size: once; v_call: TRBV7-6; d_call: -; j_call: TRBJ2-7; cdr3_nt: TGTGCCAGCAGCTTATCGGGGGCAGGGAACTACGAGCAGTACTTC; cdr3_aa: CASSLSGAGNYEQYF
clone_size: -; v_call: TRBV5-6; d_call: TRBD1; j_call: TRBJ2-7; cdr3_nt: TGTGCCAGCAGCTTACTCTTCCGGGACAGCAGCTACGAGCAGTACTTC; cdr3_aa: CASSLLFRDSSYEQYF